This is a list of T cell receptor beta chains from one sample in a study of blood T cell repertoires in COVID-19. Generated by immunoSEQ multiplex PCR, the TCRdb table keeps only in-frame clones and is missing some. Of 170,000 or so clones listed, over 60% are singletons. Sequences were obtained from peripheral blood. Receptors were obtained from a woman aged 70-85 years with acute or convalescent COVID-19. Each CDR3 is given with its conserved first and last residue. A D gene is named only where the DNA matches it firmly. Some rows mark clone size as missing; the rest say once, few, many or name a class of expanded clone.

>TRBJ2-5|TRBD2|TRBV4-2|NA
TGTGCCAGCAGCCAAGAACTAGCGGGAGTTGAGACCCAGTACTTC
CASSQELAGVETQYF
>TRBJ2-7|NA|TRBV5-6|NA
TGTGCCAGCAGCTTTCAAGTGGCGGAGACCCCTTACGAGCAGTACTTC
CASSFQVAETPYEQYF
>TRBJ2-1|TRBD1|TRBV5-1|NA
TGCGCCAGCAGCAGGGGACAGGGGACCGATGAGCAGTTCTTC
CASSRGQGTDEQFF
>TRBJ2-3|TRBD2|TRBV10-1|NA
TGCGCCAGCAGTGAGTCTGCGGGAGGCGGCACAGATACGCAGTATTTT
CASSESAGGGTDTQYF
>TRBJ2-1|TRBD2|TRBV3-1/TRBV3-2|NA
TGTGCCAGCAGCCTGAGCCTCCCTAGCGGGAGCCATGAGCAGTTCTTC
CASSLSLPSGSHEQFF
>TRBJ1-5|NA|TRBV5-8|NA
TGTGCCAGCAGTCACTCCCCGGGACTTGTCAGTCAGCCCCAGCATTTT
CASSHSPGLVSQPQHF
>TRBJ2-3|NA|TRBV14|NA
TGTGCCAGCAGCCGCGGATTCTCCACAGATACGCAGTATTTT
CASSRGFSTDTQYF
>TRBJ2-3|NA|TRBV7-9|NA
TGTGCCAGCAGCCCCGGACTGACCACAGATACGCAGTATTTT
CASSPGLTTDTQYF
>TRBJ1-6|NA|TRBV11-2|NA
TGTGCCAGCAGTTACTGGAGGGAGTACTATAATTCACCCCTCCACTTT
CASSYWREYYNSPLHF
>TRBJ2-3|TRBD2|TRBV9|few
TGTGCCAGCAAAAGAACTAGCGGGAGTACAGATACGCAGTATTTT
CASKRTSGSTDTQYF
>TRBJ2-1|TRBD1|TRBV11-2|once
TGTGCCAGCAGCCCCCCTCCGGGACAGACGCAGTTCTTC
CASSPPPGQTQFF
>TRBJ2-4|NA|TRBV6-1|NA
TGTGCCAGCAGTGAAAGGAGGAACCTCAACATTCAGTACTTC
CASSERRNLNIQYF
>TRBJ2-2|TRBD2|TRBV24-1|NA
TGTGCCACCAGTGATAGATCTAGCGGGACATACACCGGGGAGCTGTTTTTT
CATSDRSSGTYTGELFF
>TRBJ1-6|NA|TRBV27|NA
TGTGCCAGCAGTAATACAGACAGGCTAAATTCACCCCTCCACTTT
CASSNTDRLNSPLHF
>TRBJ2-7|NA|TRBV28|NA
TGTGCCAGCAGTCCCCCCTCAGGCTACGAGCAGTACTTC
CASSPPSGYEQYF
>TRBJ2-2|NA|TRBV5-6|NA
TGTGCCAGCAGCTTCGCCCAGACCGGGGAGCTGTTTTTT
CASSFAQTGELFF
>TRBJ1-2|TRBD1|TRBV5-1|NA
TGCGCCAGCAGCCGTACCCGACTGGACAGGGGAGACTATGGCTACACCTTC
CASSRTRLDRGDYGYTF
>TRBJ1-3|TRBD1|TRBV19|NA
TGTGCCAGTAGTGAAGTACGGGACAGGGGCTCTGGAAACACCATATATTTT
CASSEVRDRGSGNTIYF
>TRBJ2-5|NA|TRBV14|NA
TGTGCCAGCAGCCAACGGGGGGCCCTCCGAGCGACCCAGTACTTC
CASSQRGALRATQYF
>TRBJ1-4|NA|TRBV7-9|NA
TGTGCCAGCAGCTTATCAGGGAATGGGGAAAAACTGTTTTTT
CASSLSGNGEKLFF
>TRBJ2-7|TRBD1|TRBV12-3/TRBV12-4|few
TGTGCCAGCAGCCCGACAGGGAACGAGCAGTACTTC
CASSPTGNEQYF
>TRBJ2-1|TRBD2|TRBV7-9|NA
TGTGCCAGCAGCTCCCCGAGATCTATAGCGGGAGGGCCCCACAATGAGCAGTTCTTC
CASSSPRSIAGGPHNEQFF
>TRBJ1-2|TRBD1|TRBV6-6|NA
TGTGCCAGCAGTTCGACAGGGCAGCATGGCTACACCTTC
CASSSTGQHGYTF
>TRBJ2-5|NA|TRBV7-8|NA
TGTGCCAGCAGTCTAATGCGGGTGAGGGGGGAGACCCAGTACTTC
CASSLMRVRGETQYF
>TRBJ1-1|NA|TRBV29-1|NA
TGCAGCGTTGAGAGAGGGAACACTGAAGCTTTCTTT
CSVERGNTEAFF
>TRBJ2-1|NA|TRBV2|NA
TGTGCCAGCAGGGGAACCTGGGGCTCCCATGAGCAGTTCTTC
CASRGTWGSHEQFF
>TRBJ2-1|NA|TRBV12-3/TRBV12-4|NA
TGTGCCAGCAGGGCCCCCGGACTCCCCGAGCAGTTCTTC
CASRAPGLPEQFF
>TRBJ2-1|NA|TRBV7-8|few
TGTGCCAGCAGCCTATCTATCTACAATGAGCAGTTCTTC
CASSLSIYNEQFF
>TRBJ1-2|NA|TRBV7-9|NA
TGTGCCAGCAGCTTAGTGTTTGGCAGCTTACCCTCGGGGGGCTACACCTTC
CASSLVFGSLPSGGYTF
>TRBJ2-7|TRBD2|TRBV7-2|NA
TGTGCCAGCAGCTTGATCGCGGGGGTCCACGAGCAGTACTTC
CASSLIAGVHEQYF